One and the same sample provided the 12 T cell receptor beta chains below, sequenced in a study of Ad26.COV2.S vaccination and SARS-CoV-2 variants. The assay was immunoSEQ multiplex PCR, and TCRdb's table has in-frame clones only and misses some. The sample includes hundreds of thousands of clones, roughly 91% of them seen just once. As for treatment: roughly 20 received Ad26.COV2.S at low or high dose, single or two shots; roughly 5 received placebo; per-sample allocation not given. Sampling happened 63 days after the first vaccine or placebo injection. The sequenced sample was peripheral blood, obtained in a trial of Ad26.COV2.S vaccine versus placebo. The receptors originated from a person aged 18-65 years who received the Ad26.COV2.S COVID-19 vaccine or a placebo.

The chain employs TRBV21-1 and TRBJ2-5; the DNA was not used to check the table's D call, TRBD2. TRBV21-1 corresponds to a pseudogene. This CDR3 has 12 residues. As DNA, the CDR3 is TGTGCCAGCAGCACCTCACTAGAGACCCAGTACTTC. Protein sequence: CASSTSLETQYF.

The chain combines TRBV7-9 with TRBJ1-2; no reliable D call. Between the trimmed V and J ends, which lost 0 bases and 4 bases, there was a span of 6 bases. Germline V gene sequence: CDR1 SEHNR, CDR2 FQNEAQ (reference sequence). The CDR3 is made up of 13 amino acids. The CDR3 region is CASSLAAPYGYTF. Here the CDR3 DNA reads TGTGCCAGCAGCTTAGCGGCCCCCTATGGCTACACCTTC.

This sequence joins TRBV4-2 and TRBJ1-6, with a tentative D call TRBD1 (5 bases). The V gene lost 0 bases and the J gene lost 7 bases, with 16 bases spanning the gap. Per germline, CDR1 LGHNA and CDR2 YNFKEQ. The CDR3 length is 17 residues. DNA of the CDR3: TGTGCCAGCAGCCAAGATCGGTGGGGCGCAGGGAATTCACCCCTCCACTTT. This gives the protein CASSQDRWGAGNSPLHF.

The chain uses TRBV6-5 and TRBJ1-6, with TRBD1 as a possible D gene (6 bases). Per germline, CDR1 MNHEY and CDR2 SVGAGI. The CDR3 covers 13 residues. The V and J ends lost 10 bases and 5 bases respectively, with 12 bases between them. CDR3 sequence reads: CATYRTDNSPLHF. DNA of the CDR3: TGTGCCACTTACCGGACAGATAATTCACCCCTCCACTTT.

The chain is built from TRBV15 and TRBJ1-4; 7 positions agree with TRBD1. The CDR3 is 15 residues long. CDR1 and CDR2 (germline): LNHNV, YYDKDF (reference sequence). V was pared by 8 bases and J by 7 bases, with 13 bases of the junction left unmatched. The CDR3 DNA follows: TGTGCCACCTTATCGGGGGTAGGGGGCTTTGAAAAACTGTTTTTT. It translates to CATLSGVGGFEKLFF. Combining the CDR3 with reference TRBV15 and TRBJ1-4 gives the whole variable domain DAMVIQNPRYQVTQFGKPVTLSCSQTLNHNVMYWYQQKSSQAPKLLFHYYDKDFNNEADTPDNFQSRRPNTSFCFLDIRSPGLGDTAMYLCATLSGVGGFEKLFFGSGTQLSVL.

Concerning this clone itself: A junction boundary mismatches the germline segment, possibly from a read error. This chain links TRBV27 with TRBJ1-2; TRBD1 might be the D (5 bases). The CDR3 covers 14 residues. Looked up from germline, CDR1 is MNHEY and CDR2 is SMNVEV (reference sequence). The CDR3 region has the DNA TGTGCCAGCAGTCTCACCCCGGGGCCACAGCCAAGTTGCTTC. Protein: CASSLTPGPQPSCF.

The chain carries TRBV7-9 and TRBJ1-1, with unresolved D. The CDR3 is 11 residues long. Per germline, CDR1 SEHNR and CDR2 FQNEAQ (reference sequence). Trimming took 3 bases from V and 4 from J, leaving 3 bases between them. CDR3: CASSFATEAFF. CDR3 DNA: TGTGCCAGCAGCTTCGCCACTGAAGCTTTCTTT.

The rearrangement links TRBV7-9 to TRBJ2-1; D gene uncertain. Trimming pared 1 base from V and 4 bases from J, leaving 8 bases between. Per germline, CDR1 SEHNR and CDR2 FQNEAQ (reference sequence). The CDR3 is made up of 14 amino acids. CDR3 residues: CASSLVAEYNEQFF. CDR3 nucleotide sequence: TGTGCCAGCAGCTTAGTCGCAGAGTACAATGAGCAGTTCTTC.

The chain uses TRBV4-1 and TRBJ2-1, with D perhaps matching TRBD1 (6 bases). The germline V gene encodes CDR1 MGHRA and CDR2 YSYEKL. Between the trimmed V and J ends, which lost 0 bases and 4 bases, there was a span of 13 bases. The CDR3 has 16 amino acids. As DNA, the CDR3 is TGCGCCAGCAGCCAAGAAGTTGGGACAAATTACAATGAGCAGTTCTTC. Amino acids: CASSQEVGTNYNEQFF.

In its sample, this clone was seen a few times. In the same sample, other DNA sequences code for this CDR3. This chain joins TRBV7-2 and TRBJ1-6, with a tentative D call TRBD1 (5 bases). Germline CDR1 and CDR2: SGHTA and FQGNSA. The CDR3 sequence is 14 residues long. Trimming removed 2 bases from V and 9 bases from J, with 11 bases in between. The CDR3 here is CASSLSGRGSPLHF. CDR3 DNA sequence: TGTGCCAGCAGCTTATCCGGGAGGGGTTCACCCCTCCACTTT.

This clone has only one observation. V is TRBV29-1 and J is TRBJ1-1; D is unresolved. CDR3 length equals 12 residues. Germline CDR1 SQVTM, CDR2 ANQGSEA. Trimming took 8 bases from V and 3 from J, leaving 13 bases between them. The CDR3 reads CSLGNQDTEAFF. CDR3 sequence (DNA): TGCAGCCTCGGTAACCAAGACACTGAAGCTTTCTTT.

The J gene is TRBJ2-7, the V gene TRBV9, with 10 bases matching TRBD1. The CDR3 has 16 amino acids. V shed 4 bases and J 2 bases; nucleotides not matched to a gene: 9. Germline V gene data show CDR1 as SGDLS and CDR2 as YYNGEE. CDR3 bases: TGTGCCAGCAGCCTCGCGAGGGACAGGGGCACCTACGAGCAGTACTTC. It encodes CASSLARDRGTYEQYF. Supplemented by reference TRBV9 and TRBJ2-7, the full variable domain reads DSGVTQTPKHLITATGQRVTLRCSPRSGDLSVYWYQQSLDQGLQFLIQYYNGEERAKGNILERFSAQQFPDLHSELNLSSLELGDSALYFCASSLARDRGTYEQYFGPGTRLTVT.